The 18 T cell receptor beta chains in this list originate from one sample, sequenced in a study of blood T cell repertoires in COVID-19. Some clones are missing from TCRdb's copy, which holds only in-frame ones; the method was immunoSEQ multiplex PCR. The data hold some 140,000 clones, with around 83% observed a single time. The sample was peripheral blood. Receptor source: a woman older than 75 with acute or convalescent COVID-19.

This rearrangement joins TRBV6-5 to TRBJ2-7; no clear D gene. The CDR3 totals 11 residues. V lost 5 bases and J 7 bases, leaving 9 bases between the germline ends. Germline values: CDR1 MNHEY, CDR2 SVGAGI. CDR3 loop: CASSQYGEQYF. Here the CDR3 DNA reads TGTGCCAGCAGTCAATACGGGGAGCAGTACTTC.

The chain combines TRBV7-3 with TRBJ1-6, with TRBD1 matching 7 bases. Germline-derived CDR1 and CDR2 are SGHTA and FQGTGA. V lost 4 bases, J lost 7 bases, and 4 bases stayed unmatched. The CDR3 covers 14 residues. CDR3 coding DNA: TGTGCCAGCAGCTACCGGGACAGAAATTCACCCCTCCACTTT. This translates into CASSYRDRNSPLHF.

This chain uses TRBV7-8 with TRBJ1-3, with D possibly being TRBD1 (5 bases). CDR1 and CDR2 (germline): SGHVS, FQNEAQ. The CDR3 is 17 residues long. V dropped 6 bases and J dropped 4 bases, with 22 bases sitting between them. The CDR3: CASSLGRQGSSGNTIYF. As DNA, the CDR3 is TGTGCCAGCAGTCTAGGCCGGCAGGGCTCATCAGGAAACACCATATATTTT.

This rearrangement joins TRBV5-1 to TRBJ1-2; D not resolved. The ends were cut back, 3 bases at V and 3 bases at J, with 9 bases in the middle. This CDR3 comprises 13 residues. Germline values: CDR1 SGHRS, CDR2 YFSETQ. CDR3 DNA sequence: TGCGCCAGCAGCTGGGGAGGCGACTATGGCTACACCTTC. Translating gives CASSWGGDYGYTF.

This chain connects TRBV4-3 to TRBJ1-2; maybe TRBD1 (5 bases). Trimming took 2 bases from V and 8 from J, leaving 21 bases between them. In germline, CDR1 is LGHNA, CDR2 YSLEER. This CDR3 region has 16 residues. The CDR3 region is CASSQLHQGGGYGYTF. DNA for the CDR3: TGCGCCAGCAGCCAACTACATCAGGGTGGGGGGTACGGCTACACCTTC.

In DNA form, the CDR3 reads TGTGCCATCAGTGAAGAGTGGACAGGGCGGAGGTTCATGAACACTGAAGCTTTCTTT. It codes for CAISEEWTGRRFMNTEAFF. This rearrangement joins TRBV10-3 to TRBJ1-1; 8 positions agree with TRBD1. CDR1 is ENHRY and CDR2 is SYGVKD in the germline V gene. The CDR3 loop spans 19 amino acids. V shed 3 bases, J shed 0 bases, and the junction held 15 bases outside the gene matches.

The CDR3 DNA follows: TGTGCCAGCAGTGTAGATAGGGGAGGGGATAGCAATCAGCCCCAGCATTTT. It specifies CASSVDRGGDSNQPQHF. V usage is TRBV2 and J usage is TRBJ1-5, with a tentative D call TRBD1 (5 bases). Germline CDR1 SNHLY, CDR2 FYNNEI. Trimming pared 4 bases from V and 0 bases from J, leaving 16 bases between. The CDR3 contains 17 residues. Based on the CDR3 plus reference TRBV2 and TRBJ1-5, the full variable domain is EPEVTQTPSHQVTQMGQEVILRCVPISNHLYFYWYRQILGQKVEFLVSFYNNEISEKSEIFDDQFSVERPDGSNFTLKIRSTKLEDSAMYFCASSVDRGGDSNQPQHFGDGTRLSIL.

The V and J genes are TRBV19 and TRBJ2-3, with 7 bases that match TRBD2. V shed 6 bases, J shed 2 bases, and the junction held 11 bases outside the gene matches. Germline CDR1 and CDR2: LNHDA and SQIVND (reference sequence). This CDR3 comprises 16 residues. The CDR3 spells CASSVSGTTFTDTQYF. CDR3 DNA: TGTGCCAGTAGCGTATCCGGGACTACCTTCACAGATACGCAGTATTTT.

This clone was seen once. V usage is TRBV7-8 and J usage is TRBJ1-6; 8 bases map to TRBD1. The V segment lost 6 bases and the J segment 0 bases; nucleotides outside the gene matches: 7. The CDR3 length is 17 residues. Germline CDR1 reads SGHVS; CDR2 reads FQNEAQ. The CDR3 DNA reads TGTGCCAGCAGTCGAAGGGACAGGAGCTCCTATAATTCACCCCTCCACTTT. Protein product: CASSRRDRSSYNSPLHF. Filled out from reference TRBV7-8 and TRBJ1-6, the complete variable domain reads GAGVSQSPRYKVAKRGQDVALRCDPISGHVSLFWYQQALGQGPEFLTYFQNEAQLDKSGLPSDRFFAERPEGSVSTLKIQRTQQEDSAVYLCASSRRDRSSYNSPLHFGNGTRLTVT.

The table lists this clone with a few counts. The rearrangement uses TRBV19 and TRBJ1-5; TRBD1 is a possible D gene (6 bases). The CDR3 is 14 residues long. The ends were cut back, 4 bases at V and 7 bases at J, with 14 bases in the middle. Germline lookup yields CDR1 LNHDA and CDR2 SQIVND (reference sequence). CDR3 sequence reads: CASSSEGERQPQHF. The CDR3, as DNA: TGTGCCAGTAGTAGCGAGGGGGAGAGGCAGCCCCAGCATTTT.

This clone was seen more than once but under ten times. Written as DNA, the CDR3 is TGTGCCAGCAGCTTGGCCGGGATCAACTATGAGCAGTTCTTC. Translated: CASSLAGINYEQFF. The chain joins TRBV5-6 to TRBJ2-1; a weak D match, TRBD2 (5 bases). Trimming removed 0 bases at V and 8 bases at J, with 12 bases between. Germline assignment: CDR1 SGHDT and CDR2 YYEEEE. CDR3 length: 14 amino acids.

The chain joins TRBV19 to TRBJ1-1, with D possibly TRBD1 on 5 matching bases. Between the trimmed V and J ends, which lost 4 bases and 5 bases, there was a span of 14 bases. Germline V gene data show CDR1 as LNHDA and CDR2 as SQIVND (reference sequence). The CDR3 spans 14 residues. The CDR3 nucleotides are TGTGCCAGTAGTACCGGGGACTTCGGAACTGAAGCTTTCTTT. Protein sequence: CASSTGDFGTEAFF.

The chain combines TRBV18 with TRBJ2-2, with D perhaps TRBD1 (6 bases). CDR3 length: 15 residues. The germline V gene has CDR1 KGHSH and CDR2 LQKENI. The V end lost 8 bases, the J end lost 2 bases, and 15 bases lay between the germline ends. Here the CDR3 DNA reads TGTGCCAGCCCTACGGGGACATTTAACACCGGGGAGCTGTTTTTT. This codes for CASPTGTFNTGELFF.

A few counts support this clone. The chain couples TRBV21-1 to TRBJ2-2; the table's D call, TRBD2, was not checked against the DNA. TRBV21-1 has pseudogene status. The CDR3 is made up of 20 amino acids. CDR3 nucleotide sequence: TGTGCCAGCAACTCACAACCCCCTAGCGGGGGAGCCTGTGGTGGGGGGGAGCTGTTTTTT. Amino acid sequence: CASNSQPPSGGACGGGELFF.

The V call is TRBV25-1, the J call TRBJ2-7, with 11 bases aligning to TRBD2. J gave up 3 bases and V 5 bases, and 0 bases lay outside the gene matches. CDR1 is MGHDK and CDR2 is SYGVNS in the germline V gene. This CDR3 is 13 amino acids long. CDR3 sequence reads: CASSLAGGYEQYF. The CDR3 nucleotides are TGTGCCAGCAGTCTAGCGGGGGGCTACGAGCAGTACTTC.

The J gene is TRBJ1-5, the V gene TRBV5-1; D is unresolved. Germline V lookup: CDR1 SGHRS, CDR2 YFSETQ. This CDR3 region has 15 residues. V lost 6 bases and J 0 bases, leaving 13 bases between the germline ends. CDR3 sequence (DNA): TGCGCCAGCAAAGCGGACGGAAATAGCAATCAGCCCCAGCATTTT. Translating it yields CASKADGNSNQPQHF.

The chain couples TRBV27 to TRBJ2-7, with 9 bases matching TRBD1. Germline CDR1 MNHEY, CDR2 SMNVEV (reference sequence). V shed 5 bases, J shed 3 bases, and the junction held 8 bases outside the gene matches. The CDR3 is made up of 15 amino acids. CDR3 amino acids: CASSPLDRGRYEQYF. The CDR3 DNA follows: TGTGCCAGCAGTCCCCTGGACAGGGGACGCTACGAGCAGTACTTC.

This sequence joins TRBV11-2 and TRBJ1-1; 8 bases are a match to TRBD1. With 3 bases clipped from V and 0 bases from J, the junction kept 6 bases outside the gene matches. Germline assignment: CDR1 SGHAT and CDR2 FQNNGV. The CDR3 covers 16 residues. CDR3 loop: CASSFGQGTMNTEAFF. For the CDR3, the DNA is TGTGCCAGCAGCTTTGGACAGGGAACTATGAACACTGAAGCTTTCTTT.